The 31 T cell receptor beta chains below were found in one sample sequenced in a study of T-cell reconstitution after alpha-beta-depleted transplantation in children. Unique molecular identifiers tagged the TCRbeta library. TCRdb reprocessed the PCR reads via MiXCR and lists one record per CDR3 protein. The profile covers roughly 500,000 distinct CDR3 sequences, with around a third appearing a single time and less than 2.5% taken by the ten largest. The material sequenced was PBMCs from the stem cell graft donor, taken from the stem cell graft. These receptors all stem from a human donor who donated a stem cell graft to a child with aplastic anemia.

This clonotype was detected only a few times. The chain joins TRBV20-1 to TRBJ2-1; TRBD2 matches 8 bases. Germline values: CDR1 DFQATT, CDR2 SNEGSKA (reference sequence). V lost 0 bases and J lost 4; bases outside the gene matches: 17. The CDR3 totals 19 residues. The CDR3 region has the DNA TGCAGTGCTAGAGACTTAGTTAGCGGGGACTCCGGGGGGTACAATGAGCAGTTCTTC. It translates to CSARDLVSGDSGGYNEQFF.

V is TRBV5-5 and J is TRBJ1-1; a weak D match, TRBD1 (6 bases). V was shortened by 3 bases and J by 11 bases, with 11 bases between the two germline ends. Looked up from germline, CDR1 is SGHKS and CDR2 is YYEKEE (reference sequence). The CDR3 is 11 amino acids. For the CDR3, the DNA is TGTGCCAGCAGCTGGGGGCCATCCGCTTTCTTT. Translating it yields CASSWGPSAFF. The whole variable domain, remainder taken from reference TRBV5-5 and TRBJ1-1, is DAGVTQSPTHLIKTRGQQVTLRCSPISGHKSVSWYQQVLGQGPQFIFQYYEKEERGRGNFPDRFSARQFPNYSSELNVNALLLGDSALYLCASSWGPSAFFGQGTRLTVV.

The J gene is TRBJ2-2, the V gene TRBV14; 7 bases agree with TRBD1. The J segment lost 6 bases and the V segment lost 3 bases, leaving 7 bases of the junction unmatched. This CDR3 is built from 15 residues. In germline, CDR1 is SGHDN, CDR2 FVKESK. The CDR3 DNA follows: TGTGCCAGCAGCCACTTAGGGGGCTCGGCCGGGGAGCTGTTTTTT. Amino acid sequence: CASSHLGGSAGELFF.

This clonotype appeared a few times. The chain has TRBV5-1 and TRBJ1-2, with 11 bases fitting TRBD1. The CDR3 covers 15 residues. Losses at the gene ends were 4 bases for V and 10 bases for J; bases not matched to a gene: 12. Looked up from germline, CDR1 is SGHRS and CDR2 is YFSETQ. CDR3 sequence reads: CASSLRTGGESAYTF. CDR3 nucleotide sequence: TGCGCCAGCAGCCTCCGGACAGGGGGCGAGTCTGCCTACACCTTC.

The rearrangement uses TRBV27 and TRBJ2-4, with D possibly TRBD2 on 5 matching bases. CDR3 length: 14 amino acids. V gave up 3 bases and J gave up 1 base, with 7 bases separating them. The germline V gene has CDR1 MNHEY and CDR2 SMNVEV (reference sequence). The CDR3 DNA reads TGTGCCAGCAGTTTGACTATCGCCAAAAACATTCAGTACTTC. Translating gives CASSLTIAKNIQYF.

The chain joins TRBV7-6 to TRBJ1-3, with D hard to call. This CDR3 is built from 15 residues. V shed 5 bases and J shed 2 bases, with 13 bases lying between them. The germline CDR1 and CDR2 sequences are SGHVS and FNYEAQ. The CDR3 reads CASSPGGGAGNTIYF. In nucleotides, the CDR3 is TGTGCCAGCAGCCCTGGTGGAGGTGCTGGAAACACCATATATTTT.

This clonotype was detected only a few times. The CDR3: CSARDGRSSYNEQFF. CDR3 in DNA: TGCAGTGCTAGAGATGGACGCTCCTCCTACAATGAGCAGTTCTTC. The chain links TRBV20-1 to TRBJ2-1; D gene ambiguous. The CDR3 has 15 residues. Trimming took off 0 bases at V and 0 bases at J, with 9 bases between the two ends. The germline V gene has CDR1 DFQATT and CDR2 SNEGSKA (reference sequence).

This clonotype has a handful of counts. The chain employs TRBV7-2 and TRBJ2-2, with D uncertain. V gave up 1 base and J gave up 2 bases, with 11 bases separating them. This CDR3 comprises 16 residues. Germline CDR1 and CDR2: SGHTA and FQGNSA. The CDR3 loop reads CASSLVWGLNTGELFF. The CDR3 region has the DNA TGTGCCAGCAGCTTAGTGTGGGGTCTCAACACCGGGGAGCTGTTTTTT.

This clonotype was detected a few times. This sequence joins TRBV20-1 and TRBJ1-5, with 8 bases lining up with TRBD1. V shed 3 bases and J 5 bases; nucleotides not matched to a gene: 9. The germline V gene encodes CDR1 DFQATT and CDR2 SNEGSKA (reference sequence). There are 15 residues in the CDR3. CDR3 sequence reads: CSARLRQGTHQPQHF. DNA for the CDR3: TGCAGTGCTAGGCTCAGACAGGGGACGCATCAGCCCCAGCATTTT.

CDR3 in DNA: TGTGCCAGCAGCTTCGCTGGCAATGGCTACACCTTC. It encodes CASSFAGNGYTF. V is TRBV5-6 and J is TRBJ1-2, with D unresolved. CDR3 size: 12 residues. CDR1 SGHDT and CDR2 YYEEEE come from the germline V gene. Trimming took off 2 bases at V and 6 bases at J, with 8 bases between the two ends. Full variable domain (rest looked up from reference TRBV5-6 and TRBJ1-2): DAGVTQSPTHLIKTRGQQVTLRCSPKSGHDTVSWYQQALGQGPQFIFQYYEEEERQRGNFPDRFSGHQFPNYSSELNVNALLLGDSALYLCASSFAGNGYTFGSGTRLTVV.

The V call is TRBV12-3 or TRBV12-4, the J call TRBJ2-1; TRBD2 aligns across 9 bases. J lost 7 bases, V lost 2 bases, and 6 bases had no gene match. This CDR3 has 15 amino acids. The CDR3 region has the DNA TGTGCCAGCAGTTTACCTAGCGGGAATCGGAATGAGCAGTTCTTC. Translated: CASSLPSGNRNEQFF.

The chain uses TRBV12-3 or TRBV12-4 and TRBJ1-5, with D possibly matching TRBD1 (6 bases). V was pared by 5 bases and J by 4 bases, with 18 bases between. The CDR3 consists of 16 residues. The CDR3 DNA reads TGTGCCAGCAGTCTTTCGTCACAGGGAAGGAATCAGCCCCAGCATTTT. It specifies CASSLSSQGRNQPQHF.

This rearrangement joins TRBV11-2 to TRBJ2-7, with a weak D call TRBD1 (5 bases). V was trimmed by 0 bases and J by 3 bases, leaving 12 bases between them. The CDR3 totals 15 residues. Per the germline V gene, CDR1 is SGHAT and CDR2 is FQNNGV. In DNA form, the CDR3 reads TGTGCCAGCAGCTTAGATCAGTCCCAGGGCTACGAGCAGTACGTC. This translates into CASSLDQSQGYEQYV.

The chain is built from TRBV11-2 and TRBJ2-7; 8 bases fit TRBD1. The CDR3 sequence is 12 residues long. With 6 bases clipped from V and 5 bases from J, the junction kept 3 bases outside the gene matches. Germline V CDR1 and CDR2: SGHAT, FQNNGV. In nucleotides, the CDR3 is TGTGCCAGCAGTAAGACAGGGGACGAGCAGTACGTC. Its translation: CASSKTGDEQYV.

In its sample, this clonotype was seen a few times. This chain uses TRBV29-1 with TRBJ1-2; D gene ambiguous. The germline V and J ends were trimmed by 6 bases and 7 bases, with 12 bases remaining between them. This CDR3 region has 11 residues. Germline V gives CDR1 SQVTM, CDR2 ANQGSEA. The CDR3 DNA is TGCAGCGTCGAGACCCACGGTGGCTACACCTTC. As protein: CSVETHGGYTF.

V gene TRBV20-1 combines with J gene TRBJ2-3; 9 bases are shared with TRBD1. The length of the CDR3 is 13 residues. Germline CDR1 DFQATT, CDR2 SNEGSKA (reference sequence). V trimming: 7 bases; J trimming: 8 bases; junction bases outside the gene matches: 10. CDR3: CSVEKDRGVTQYF. In DNA form, the CDR3 reads TGCAGTGTTGAAAAGGACAGGGGAGTTACGCAGTATTTT.

The rearrangement links TRBV18 to TRBJ2-3, with TRBD1 as a possible D gene (6 bases). V gave up 0 bases and J gave up 1 base, with 17 bases separating them. CDR1 is KGHSH and CDR2 is LQKENI in the germline V gene. This CDR3 region has 18 residues. CDR3 protein: CASSPPSQGRQGTDTQYF. In DNA form, the CDR3 reads TGTGCCAGCTCACCACCGAGCCAGGGGCGCCAAGGCACAGATACGCAGTATTTT.

The chain has TRBV7-2 and TRBJ2-1; 9 nucleotides agree with TRBD2. The CDR3 runs 15 residues. Germline V gene data show CDR1 as SGHTA and CDR2 as FQGNSA. The trim removed 5 bases at V and 11 bases at J, leaving 13 bases unmatched. The CDR3 sequence: CASSRLAGGKNQQFF. CDR3 nucleotide sequence: TGTGCCAGCAGCCGACTTGCGGGAGGGAAGAATCAGCAGTTCTTC.

The genes are TRBV12-3 or TRBV12-4 and TRBJ2-1; 10 positions agree with TRBD2. The ends lost 5 bases at V and 10 bases at J; junction bases unmatched: 11. The CDR3 sequence is 15 residues long. This CDR3 is CASSTRTSGSREQFF. The CDR3 bases are TGTGCCAGCAGTACCCGGACTAGCGGTAGTCGGGAGCAGTTCTTC.

This clonotype was counted many times. V gene TRBV24-1 combines with J gene TRBJ2-5; 9 bases are shared with TRBD1. The V segment lost 3 bases and the J segment 4 bases; nucleotides outside the gene matches: 2. From germline, CDR1 is KGHDR and CDR2 SFDVKD. CDR3 length: 14 amino acids. The CDR3 DNA sequence: TGTGCCACCAGTGATGGGACAGGGCGAGAGACCCAGTACTTC. Residues: CATSDGTGRETQYF.

This chain joins TRBV20-1 and TRBJ2-1; 9 nucleotides line up with TRBD2. V lost 0 bases and J lost 4; bases outside the gene matches: 7. There are 16 residues in the CDR3. Germline assignment: CDR1 DFQATT and CDR2 SNEGSKA (reference sequence). CDR3 amino acids: CSARDFAGGSYNEQFF. The DNA of the CDR3 is TGCAGTGCTAGAGATTTTGCGGGAGGGTCTTACAATGAGCAGTTCTTC.

The chain combines TRBV18 with TRBJ2-3; 11 bases match TRBD2. The CDR3 contains 15 residues. The trim removed 4 bases at V and 3 bases at J, leaving 3 bases unmatched. From germline, CDR1 is KGHSH and CDR2 LQKENI. CDR3 protein: CASSRGTSGTDTQYF. Here the CDR3 DNA reads TGTGCCAGCTCACGGGGGACTAGCGGAACAGATACGCAGTATTTT.

The rearrangement joins TRBV2 to TRBJ2-7; D is undetermined. There are 13 residues in the CDR3. Trimming cost V 2 bases and J 7 bases, with 12 bases left between them. Germline V lookup: CDR1 SNHLY, CDR2 FYNNEI. The CDR3 region is CASSELGNEEQYV. CDR3 DNA sequence: TGTGCCAGCAGTGAATTGGGGAACGAGGAGCAGTACGTC.

There are many counts of this clonotype. This rearrangement joins TRBV7-9 to TRBJ1-1; D remains ambiguous. V was clipped by 3 bases and J by 2 bases, with 10 bases between them. Germline values: CDR1 SEHNR, CDR2 FQNEAQ (reference sequence). CDR3 size: 14 residues. The CDR3 nucleotides read TGTGCCAGCAGCTTTGGAGGTGTCAACACTGAAGCTTTCTTT. It specifies CASSFGGVNTEAFF. Filled out from reference TRBV7-9 and TRBJ1-1, the complete variable domain reads DTGVSQNPRHKITKRGQNVTFRCDPISEHNRLYWYRQTLGQGPEFLTYFQNEAQLEKSRLLSDRFSAERPKGSFSTLEIQRTEQGDSAMYLCASSFGGVNTEAFFGQGTRLTVV.

The gene calls are TRBV6-1 and TRBJ2-7; unclear D gene. V was clipped by 2 bases and J by 4 bases, with 3 bases between them. CDR1 and CDR2 (germline): MNHNS, SASEGT. The CDR3 is made up of 11 amino acids. The CDR3 bases are TGTGCCAGCAGTGAAATATACGAGCAGTACGTC. It codes for CASSEIYEQYV.

This chain connects TRBV7-8 to TRBJ1-2, with TRBD1 matching over 7 bases. This CDR3 comprises 16 residues. With V trimmed by 1 base and J by 5 bases, 10 bases remained unmatched. CDR1 is SGHVS and CDR2 is FQNEAQ in the germline V gene. The CDR3 sequence is CASSLGPGGGTYGYTF. CDR3 DNA sequence: TGTGCCAGCAGCTTAGGCCCAGGGGGGGGCACGTATGGCTACACCTTC.

This clonotype has just a few counts. The rearrangement uses TRBV5-1 and TRBJ2-1, with D perhaps matching TRBD2 (6 bases). Per germline, CDR1 SGHRS and CDR2 YFSETQ. Trimming left V 0 bases short and J 7 bases short, with 11 bases between. The CDR3 runs to 14 residues. CDR3 protein: CASSLAGLLNEQFF. CDR3 bases: TGCGCCAGCAGCTTGGCGGGACTGTTAAATGAGCAGTTCTTC.

This clonotype came up a few times. The genes are TRBV9 and TRBJ2-1, with 9 bases fitting TRBD2. The CDR3 runs to 15 residues. Germline CDR1 is SGDLS and CDR2 is YYNGEE. After removal of 5 bases from V and 2 bases from J, the junction contained 5 bases not matched to a gene. This CDR3 reads CASSASGETYNEQFF. The DNA of the CDR3 is TGTGCCAGCAGTGCTAGCGGGGAGACCTACAATGAGCAGTTCTTC. Complete variable domain (other parts from reference TRBV9 and TRBJ2-1): DSGVTQTPKHLITATGQRVTLRCSPRSGDLSVYWYQQSLDQGLQFLIQYYNGEERAKGNILERFSAQQFPDLHSELNLSSLELGDSALYFCASSASGETYNEQFFGPGTRLTVL.

This clonotype was counted at least ten times. The chain employs TRBV7-2 and TRBJ2-7, with D possibly being TRBD2 (5 bases). The length of the CDR3 is 13 residues. Between the trimmed V and J ends, which lost 5 bases and 6 bases, there was a span of 14 bases. Germline-derived CDR1 and CDR2 are SGHTA and FQGNSA. The CDR3 reads CASSPRSGSEQYF. The CDR3 DNA is TGTGCCAGCAGCCCACGATCGGGGAGCGAGCAGTACTTC.

The chain links TRBV30 to TRBJ2-3; TRBD2 matches at 8 bases. The CDR3 extends over 14 amino acids. Germline CDR1 reads GTSNPN; CDR2 reads SVGIG (reference sequence). With V trimmed by 5 bases and J by 2 bases, 6 bases remained unmatched. The CDR3 nucleotides are TGTGCCTGGGGCTACGGGGGGGCCACAGATACGCAGTATTTT. This encodes CAWGYGGATDTQYF.

The chain is built from TRBV27 and TRBJ2-1, with 13 bases that match TRBD2. Germline CDR1 and CDR2: MNHEY and SMNVEV (reference sequence). The CDR3 length is 19 residues. Trimming at V came to 5 bases and at J to 7 bases, leaving 17 bases not matched to a gene. DNA for the CDR3: TGTGCCAGCAGTCCCTTTAGTTACCTGACTAGCGGGAGGATTAATGAGCAGTTCTTC. Translating it yields CASSPFSYLTSGRINEQFF.